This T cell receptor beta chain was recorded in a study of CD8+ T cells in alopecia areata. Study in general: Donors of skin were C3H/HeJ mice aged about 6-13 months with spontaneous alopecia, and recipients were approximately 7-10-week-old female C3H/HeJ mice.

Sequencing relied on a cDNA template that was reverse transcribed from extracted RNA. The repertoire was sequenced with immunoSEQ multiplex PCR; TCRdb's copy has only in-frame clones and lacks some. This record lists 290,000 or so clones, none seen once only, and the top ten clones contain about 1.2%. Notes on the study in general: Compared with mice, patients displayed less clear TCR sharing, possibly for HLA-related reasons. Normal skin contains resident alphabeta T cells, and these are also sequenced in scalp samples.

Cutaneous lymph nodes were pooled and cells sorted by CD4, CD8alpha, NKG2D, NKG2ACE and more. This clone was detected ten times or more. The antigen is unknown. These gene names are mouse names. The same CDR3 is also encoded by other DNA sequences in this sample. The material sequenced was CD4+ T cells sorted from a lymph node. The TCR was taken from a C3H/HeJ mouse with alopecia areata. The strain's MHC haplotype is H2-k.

CDR3 sequence: CASSQEGTANSDYTF. CDR3 DNA, as far as it was read: TGTGCCAGCAGCCAAGAAGGGACAGCAAACTCC. The gene calls are TRBV5 and TRBJ1-2; TRBD1 aligns across 7 bases. The CDR3 extends 4 residues past the end of the read, so its final part is completed from the germline J gene. The CDR3 loop spans 15 amino acids. Germline trimming cut 0 bases from V and 0 bases from J; bases unmatched to any gene: 1. The germline V gene has CDR1 LGHNA and CDR2 YNLKQL (reference sequence).